A selection of T cell receptor beta chains follows, all from one sample in a study of Ad26.COV2.S vaccination and SARS-CoV-2 variants. TCRdb's table, derived via immunoSEQ multiplex PCR, lists solely in-frame clones and lacks some. The sample consists of fewer than 500,000 clones, roughly 87% of them appearing once. The sample in question was peripheral blood, obtained in a trial of Ad26.COV2.S vaccine versus placebo. The receptors come from a person between 18 and 60 years old who received the Ad26.COV2.S COVID-19 vaccine or a placebo. Both conserved end residues are part of each CDR3. The D gene is left open where the match is weak. For some rows the clone size is stated as once, few or many, or as a class when expanded; others skip it.

d_gene	v_gene	j_gene	abundance	CDR3nt	CDR3aa
NA	TRBV15	TRBJ1-1	NA	TGTGCCACCAGCAGTTTTATCCTCGGCACTGAAGCTTTCTTT	CATSSFILGTEAFF
NA	TRBV6-2/TRBV6-3	TRBJ1-6	NA	TGTGCCAGCAGTTACTTCTTGAATTCACCCCTCCACTTT	CASSYFLNSPLHF
NA	TRBV29-1	TRBJ2-7	once	TGCAGCGCCGCAGGGACTGTGGACTACGAGCAGTACTTC	CSAAGTVDYEQYF
NA	TRBV5-1	TRBJ2-7	NA	TGCGCCAGCAGCTTGGTGACAGGACTTTTCTACGAGCAGTACTTC	CASSLVTGLFYEQYF
TRBD1	TRBV27	TRBJ2-7	NA	TGTGCCAGCAGTCTTCGACAGGGCAGGTACGAGCAGTACTTC	CASSLRQGRYEQYF
NA	TRBV7-3	TRBJ2-3	NA	TGTGCCAGCAGCTCCCAGAACAGAAATACGCAGTATTTT	CASSSQNRNTQYF
NA	TRBV18	TRBJ2-1	NA	TGTGCCAGCTCACCAGACGGGGGGCCCTTGGGACGTGAGCAGTTCTTC	CASSPDGGPLGREQFF
NA	TRBV20-1	TRBJ2-1	NA	TGCAGTGCTAGAGCGGGCCCAACGGGGTTCTTC	CSARAGPTGFF
TRBD1	TRBV20-1	TRBJ2-3	NA	TGCAGTGCTAGTGTGGACAGGGGAAGGGATACGCAGTATTTT	CSASVDRGRDTQYF
NA	TRBV2	TRBJ2-5	NA	TGTGCCAGCAGTGAATTGACTAGTGGAGAGACCCAGTACTTC	CASSELTSGETQYF
NA	TRBV24-1	TRBJ2-2	NA	TGTGCCACCAGTGTAGAATGGGGGGCCGGGGAGCTGTTTTTT	CATSVEWGAGELFF
NA	TRBV7-2	TRBJ2-3	NA	TGTGCCAGCAGCTTTATTATGGCTAGTAGGGCGGATACGCAGTATTTT	CASSFIMASRADTQYF
TRBD1	TRBV18	TRBJ2-1	NA	TGTGCCAGCTCACCCGGGACAGGGACTTGGAATGAGCAGTTCTTC	CASSPGTGTWNEQFF
NA	TRBV7-9	TRBJ2-2	NA	TGTGCCAGCAGAGCACGAAGTCAGGGCGCCGGGGAGCTGTTTTTT	CASRARSQGAGELFF
NA	TRBV7-2	TRBJ1-1	NA	TGTGCCAGCAGCTTAGAAGGGCGGAACACTGAAGCTTTCTTT	CASSLEGRNTEAFF